Below, 3 T cell receptor beta chains from the same sample are listed, as sequenced in a study of CD8 T cells in ankylosing spondylitis. Their antigens remain unidentified. General observations from the study: Blood of patients with ankylosing spondylitis appeared to be characterized by a TCR beta motif of fewer than 10 highly homologous variants.

Each CDR3 protein gets one entry after TCRdb re-called the 5' RACE reads with MiXCR. Of around 490,000 distinct CDR3 sequences listed, roughly 5% are singletons. Sequencing input: blood, either unsorted or a sorted T cell fraction (not recorded which). The receptor source for this set is a male donor with ankylosing spondylitis.

This clonotype showed up many times. CDR3 coding DNA: TGCGCCAGCAGCTTGGCCCCGGGACCGAGTCAGCCCCAGCATTTT. Translating it yields CASSLAPGPSQPQHF. The V gene is TRBV5-1, the J gene TRBJ1-5; weak D call: TRBD1 (5 bases). Germline CDR1 SGHRS, CDR2 YFSETQ. The CDR3 extends over 15 amino acids. Trimming cost V 0 bases and J 6 bases, with 13 bases left between them.

The rearrangement uses TRBV29-1 and TRBJ2-6; the D gene is possibly TRBD1 (6 bases). The V end was cut by 6 bases, the J end by 0 bases, with 12 bases between. The CDR3 runs to 15 residues. The germline gives CDR1 SQVTM, CDR2 ANQGSEA. DNA for the CDR3: TGCAGCGTGGGACACCGAGACTCTGGGGCCAACGTCCTGACTTTC. Residues: CSVGHRDSGANVLTF.

This clonotype was seen many times. The gene calls are TRBV10-3 and TRBJ2-7, with 8 bases that match TRBD1. This CDR3 contains 14 residues. CDR1 and CDR2 from the germline V gene are ENHRY and SYGVKD. Losses at the gene ends were 6 bases for V and 3 bases for J; bases not matched to a gene: 7. The CDR3 DNA sequence: TGTGCCATCAGCTCCCGGGACAGGATCTACGAGCAGTACTTC. Its protein product is CAISSRDRIYEQYF.